This T cell receptor beta chain appears in the sequencing data of a study of memory CD4+ T cells and cytomegalovirus serostatus. Study as a whole: This sample comes from healthy Belgian adults, about nine CMV seropositive, roughly 22 seronegative.

This clone was observed a single time. Single viable CD3+CD4+CD8-CD45RO+ cells were sorted as the memory CD4+ T cells. The V end was cut by 0 bases, the J end by 7 bases, with 10 bases between. CDR3 length equals 15 residues. Germline lookup yields CDR1 ENHRY and CDR2 SYGVKD. Per the original methods: Out-of-frame sequences were removed, leaving around 2,000,000 distinct TCRbeta sequences. The repertoire was sequenced with immunoSEQ multiplex PCR; TCRdb's copy has only in-frame clones and lacks some. V, J and clone size reflect that table, while D and trimming were determined from the DNA. The sample shows 50,000 to 60,000 clones, about 83% of them seen only once.

V usage is TRBV10-3 and J usage is TRBJ1-6, with D unresolved. This clonotype was sampled from an adult in good health and CMV-seropositive. Sequenced: memory CD4+ T cells from blood. DNA of the CDR3: TGTGCCATCAGTGAGTCAGACATGGGGAATTCACCCCTCCACTTT. This gives the protein CAISESDMGNSPLHF.